This T cell receptor beta chain was captured by sequencing in a study of cytomegalovirus exposure and HLA in healthy donors. Study results and caveats: CMV antigen specificity of a few CMV-associated chains was confirmed in vitro.

The germline V gene encodes CDR1 SGHAT and CDR2 FQNNGV. The CDR3 spans 16 residues. Comment on this clone: The antigen is not known. An end of the junction does not agree with germline; a read error may underlie this.

TCRdb's copy holds only in-frame clones and misses some; the assay was immunoSEQ multiplex PCR. The sample records 150,000 to 200,000 clones, 75% to 90% being singletons. The clonotype comes from a man younger than 35 in good health and CMV-seropositive. This chain links TRBV11-2 with TRBJ1-1; TRBD1 agrees at 8 bases. Sample: PBMCs. The CDR3 nucleotides read TGCGCCAGCAGCCAAGATTCAGGGGGCTGGGGAACTGAAGCTTTCTTT. Its translation is CASSQDSGGWGTEAFF.